This TCR beta chain was identified in a study of PD-L1 blockade in urothelial cancer (dated by TCRdb to 2017 to 2019). In the study overall: Every patient began therapy at some point between 2014 and 2015 and was given atezolizumab 1,200 mg intravenously every 3 weeks. In the same patients, pretreatment tumors underwent whole exome sequencing and RNA sequencing in addition to TCR sequencing. An exploratory multi-omic analysis was conducted of the somatic, immune and clinical correlates of response to PD-L1 blockade with atezolizumab in urothelial cancer. Pretreatment tumor samples, along with matched peripheral blood serially collected before and after atezolizumab treatment, were subjected to TCR sequencing. Blood samples were analyzed at 3 weeks after treatment start (second dose) and at 6 weeks after treatment start. An ECOG performance status of 0 or 1 was recorded for the patients, and 0 to 3 prior chemotherapy regimens had been received by the patients. Pretreatment blood TCR-seq was available for under 35 patients, at least one posttreatment blood collection was obtained for around 24 patients, and tumor TCR-seq was available for around 24 patients. Several patients achieved durable clinical benefit and approximately 20 did not. Durable clinical benefit meant progression-free survival longer than 6 months, and TCR features were also tested against progression-free and overall survival. About 90% of the roughly 29 patients were identified as males with urothelial cancer of bladder origin, and a prior smoking history was reported by 18 of 29 patients. A median of about 150,000 T cells and approximately 86,000 unique TCRs was obtained from blood samples, and a median clonality of roughly 0.08 was observed.

Details on this clone: The antigen it binds to is not known. Per-base quality was not reported, and no clone a single base away is much larger than it. Other nucleotide sequences in the sample specify the same CDR3.

The time point tag for this specimen amounts to: peripheral blood 6 weeks after treatment start. A cohort of more than 25 patients with locally advanced or metastatic urothelial carcinoma, treated at Memorial Sloan Kettering on a trial protocol, was included. Peripheral blood mononuclear cells were collected pretreatment and during treatment, with between 1 and 8 total time points per patient. The Qiagen DNeasy Blood extraction kit was used to purify genomic DNA from total PBMCs and tumor samples. PBMCs were collected pretreatment and during treatment and were isolated and stored as previously described. Points the paper makes about the study in general: Among patients with durable benefit, tumor-associated TCR clones showed greater expansion in peripheral blood 3 weeks after treatment started (n of about 21, p = 0.022). Because the sample size was small (n = 29) and many of the analyses were exploratory, the results are meant to be hypothesis-generating. Improved progression-free and overall survival was found to be associated with pretreatment peripheral blood TCR clonality below the median.

CDR3 length: 14 amino acids, cysteine to phenylalanine. The read is trimmed to its CDR3 DNA, 42 bases read in frame from base 1. Trimming accounts for 0 bases at V and 2 bases at J, while the number of junction bases matched to no gene is 0. For CDR1 and CDR2, the germline V gene lists SGHRS and YFSETQ. Synthetic TCR analog templates were spiked into each PCR to estimate absolute template abundance from read counts. Using the immunoSEQ assay, TCRbeta CDR3 regions were amplified from genomic DNA with bias-controlled V and J gene primers. Sequencing of rearranged TCRbeta segments was done at approximately 20X coverage. On the authors' methods: Clustering was used to correct sequencing errors, and CDR3s were annotated against IMGT so that V, D and J genes could be assigned. Downstream analyses used only productive TCRbeta rearrangements and left out out-of-frame or stop-codon sequences. Clonality was calculated as one minus the Shannon entropy normalized by the log of the number of unique productive sequences. Clones differing between time points or between blood and tumor were identified using Fisher's exact test with Benjamini-Hochberg correction, with an adjusted p below 0.01 applied as the threshold. TCRdb obtained this table from immuneACCESS and retained in-frame rearrangements with V and J assigned. These tables miss some clones; where compared with another copy, unresolved V genes account for less than half of the shortfall, and the remainder is unexplained. That table is the source of V, J and clone size, and D and trimming were worked out from the DNA. The sample table holds about 120,000 clones, of which approximately 90% were seen once. The ten largest clonotypes hold under 5% of the sample.

The rearrangement combines TRBV5-1 with TRBJ2-7, with 9 bases aligning to TRBD1. This clonotype originated in a man between 60 and 70 years old with urothelial cancer. Sample: PBMCs, taken around atezolizumab (anti-PD-L1) treatment. The CDR3 protein: CASSLGQGAYEQYF. At the DNA level, the sequence is TGCGCCAGCAGCTTGGGACAGGGGGCCTACGAGCAGTACTTC.